The rows below give T cell receptor beta chains drawn from one sample of a study of T cell responses to AZD1222 COVID-19 vaccine. Generated by immunoSEQ multiplex PCR, the TCRdb table keeps only in-frame clones and is missing some. The sample includes about 100,000 clones, 85% to 95% of them seen just once. The sample in question was peripheral blood, obtained on day 0 of AZD1222 vaccination. The receptors derive from an adult in good health. Each CDR3 is given with its conserved first and last residue. The order of the fields is D gene, V gene, clone size, J gene, CDR3 protein, CDR3 DNA. The D gene is left open where the match is weak. Clone size appears in some rows only: once, few, many, or a class for an expanded clone.

D gene: TRBD1
V gene: TRBV2
clone size: .
J gene: TRBJ1-1
CDR3 protein: CASSEPRDRGATEAFF
CDR3 DNA: TGTGCCAGCAGTGAGCCCAGGGACAGGGGTGCCACTGAAGCTTTCTTT

D gene: .
V gene: TRBV19
clone size: .
J gene: TRBJ1-6
CDR3 protein: CASSIAPRSPLHF
CDR3 DNA: TGTGCCAGTAGTATAGCTCCTCGCTCACCCCTCCACTTT

D gene: .
V gene: TRBV2
clone size: .
J gene: TRBJ2-5
CDR3 protein: CASTPPGETQYF
CDR3 DNA: TGTGCCAGCACACCCCCGGGGGAGACCCAGTACTTC

D gene: .
V gene: TRBV20-1
clone size: .
J gene: TRBJ1-1
CDR3 protein: CSAYQGTEAFF
CDR3 DNA: TGCAGTGCTTATCAGGGAACTGAAGCTTTCTTT

D gene: .
V gene: TRBV5-4
clone size: .
J gene: TRBJ2-2
CDR3 protein: CASSLAGQHNTGELFF
CDR3 DNA: TGTGCCAGCAGCTTGGCCGGACAGCACAATACCGGGGAGCTGTTTTTT

D gene: TRBD2
V gene: TRBV15
clone size: once
J gene: TRBJ2-1
CDR3 protein: CATSIIAGNNEQFF
CDR3 DNA: TGTGCCACCAGCATCATAGCGGGAAACAATGAGCAGTTCTTC

D gene: TRBD2
V gene: TRBV6-5
clone size: once
J gene: TRBJ2-1
CDR3 protein: CASSYAGEMNEQFF
CDR3 DNA: TGTGCCAGCAGTTACGCGGGAGAAATGAATGAGCAGTTCTTC

D gene: TRBD2
V gene: TRBV29-1
clone size: .
J gene: TRBJ2-7
CDR3 protein: CSVTSGSLTYEQYF
CDR3 DNA: TGCAGCGTAACTAGCGGGAGCCTGACCTACGAGCAGTACTTC

D gene: TRBD2
V gene: TRBV5-4
clone size: .
J gene: TRBJ2-1
CDR3 protein: CASSSMNAGGYNEQFF
CDR3 DNA: TGTGCCAGCAGCTCGATGAACGCGGGAGGGTACAATGAGCAGTTCTTC

D gene: .
V gene: TRBV30
clone size: .
J gene: TRBJ1-3
CDR3 protein: CAWLEPGNTIYF
CDR3 DNA: TGTGCCTGGTTGGAGCCTGGAAACACCATATATTTT

D gene: TRBD1
V gene: TRBV5-4
clone size: .
J gene: TRBJ2-4
CDR3 protein: CASSQTGSKNIQYF
CDR3 DNA: TGTGCCAGCAGCCAGACAGGGTCTAAGAACATTCAGTACTTC

D gene: .
V gene: TRBV5-6
clone size: .
J gene: TRBJ2-2
CDR3 protein: CASSLRQGPGELFF
CDR3 DNA: TGTGCCAGCAGCTTGCGTCAGGGCCCCGGGGAGCTGTTTTTT

D gene: .
V gene: TRBV5-4
clone size: .
J gene: TRBJ2-1
CDR3 protein: CASSFDGGTYNEQFF
CDR3 DNA: TGTGCCAGCAGCTTCGATGGGGGCACTTACAATGAGCAGTTCTTC

D gene: .
V gene: TRBV30
clone size: .
J gene: TRBJ2-7
CDR3 protein: CAWSGTHEQYF
CDR3 DNA: TGTGCCTGGAGTGGGACCCACGAGCAGTACTTC